Below, 23 T cell receptor beta chains from the same sample are listed, as sequenced in a study of cytomegalovirus exposure and HLA in healthy donors. A multiplex PCR was run with 60 Vbeta primers and 13 Jbeta primers. The data were produced by immunoSEQ multiplex PCR, yet TCRdb's version contains in-frame clones alone and is incomplete. The table records tens of thousands of clones, about three quarters of them present only once. The specimen sequenced was PBMCs. The receptors were sampled from a male donor in good health and CMV-seronegative.

This clone has just a few counts. The chain carries TRBV5-1 and TRBJ2-1; no clear D. V was clipped by 2 bases and J by 5 bases, with 2 bases between them. This CDR3 region has 11 residues. Germline V gene data show CDR1 as SGHRS and CDR2 as YFSETQ. The CDR3 sequence: CASSFNNEQFF. DNA of the CDR3: TGCGCCAGCAGCTTTAACAATGAGCAGTTCTTC.

The J gene is TRBJ2-7, the V gene TRBV28; 7 positions agree with TRBD1. V shed 2 bases and J 2 bases; nucleotides not matched to a gene: 3. Germline loops: CDR1 MDHEN, CDR2 SYDVKM. The CDR3 runs 14 residues. CDR3 amino acids: CASSLRGPTYEQYF. The DNA for the CDR3 is TGTGCCAGCAGTTTAAGGGGGCCAACCTACGAGCAGTACTTC.

The chain recombines TRBV9 with TRBJ2-7; D uncertain. V lost 0 bases and J lost 6, with 10 bases in between. Germline V gene lookup returns CDR1 SGDLS and CDR2 YYNGEE. The CDR3 has 13 residues. CDR3 in DNA: TGTGCCAGCAGCGTAGACCCCTACGGCGAGCAGTACTTC. It specifies CASSVDPYGEQYF.

This clone was picked up one time. V and J are TRBV2 and TRBJ1-6; D possibly corresponds to TRBD1 (5 bases). The CDR3 runs 13 residues. Trimming shortened V by 3 bases and J by 7 bases, and 7 bases separated the two germline ends. The germline gives CDR1 SNHLY, CDR2 FYNNEI. This CDR3 reads CASSDNRNSPLHF. The DNA of the CDR3 is TGTGCCAGCAGTGATAACAGGAATTCACCCCTCCACTTT.

This clone came up once. The rearrangement links TRBV18 to TRBJ1-1; 9 bases agree with TRBD1. Unmatched junction bases numbered 12, after V lost 4 bases and J lost 3 bases. The germline gives CDR1 KGHSH, CDR2 LQKENI. The CDR3 covers 17 residues. CDR3 DNA sequence: TGTGCCAGCTCACGGACCTCTCCGGGACAGGGACACACTGAAGCTTTCTTT. This encodes CASSRTSPGQGHTEAFF. Supplemented by reference TRBV18 and TRBJ1-1, the full variable domain reads NAGVMQNPRHLVRRRGQEARLRCSPMKGHSHVYWYRQLPEEGLKFMVYLQKENIIDESGMPKERFSAEFPKEGPSILRIQQVVRGDSAAYFCASSRTSPGQGHTEAFFGQGTRLTVV.

J is TRBJ2-1 and V is TRBV11-3, with D possibly matching TRBD2 (6 bases). CDR1 SGHNT and CDR2 YENEEA come from the germline V gene. This CDR3 is built from 16 residues. Between the trimmed V and J ends, which lost 4 bases and 8 bases, there was a span of 21 bases. The CDR3 reads CASSSTRVAGFDEQFF. CDR3 DNA: TGTGCCAGCAGCTCTACAAGGGTTGCGGGGTTCGATGAGCAGTTCTTC.

This clone came up once. This chain joins TRBV19 and TRBJ2-7; possibly TRBD2 for D (7 bases). The CDR3 is 13 amino acids. CDR1 and CDR2 from the germline V gene are LNHDA and SQIVND (reference sequence). The V gene lost 4 bases and the J gene lost 4 bases, with 11 bases spanning the gap. The CDR3 sequence is CASSTGGLYEQYF. In DNA, the CDR3 is TGTGCCAGTAGTACGGGGGGCCTGTACGAGCAGTACTTC.

This chain's CDR3 is CASSLTGGGPIGTDTQYF. Here the CDR3 DNA reads TGTGCCAGCAGCTTAACAGGGGGAGGGCCCATAGGCACAGATACGCAGTATTTT. The chain has TRBV7-2 and TRBJ2-3; D is possibly TRBD1 (8 bases). The CDR3 loop spans 18 amino acids. With 2 bases removed from V and 1 base from J, the gap between germline ends came to 19 bases. Germline V CDR1 and CDR2: SGHTA, FQGNSA. Complete variable domain (other parts from reference TRBV7-2 and TRBJ2-3): GAGVSQSPSNKVTEKGKDVELRCDPISGHTALYWYRQSLGQGLEFLIYFQGNSAPDKSGLPSDRFSAERTGGSVSTLTIQRTQQEDSAVYLCASSLTGGGPIGTDTQYFGPGTRLTVL.

This clone was seen only once. V is TRBV7-8 and J is TRBJ2-5; TRBD2 aligns across 13 bases. The germline CDR1 and CDR2 sequences are SGHVS and FQNEAQ. The CDR3 has 18 residues. J gave up 1 base and V 4 bases, and 9 bases lay outside the gene matches. The CDR3 here is CASSSRGGLAGLQETQYF. The CDR3 DNA is TGTGCCAGCAGCTCCCGTGGGGGACTAGCGGGGCTCCAAGAGACCCAGTACTTC.

The CDR3 nucleotides are TGTGCCAGAAGCTTGCTGCAGGACTTTAGCAATCAGCCCCAGCATTTT. It is translated as CARSLLQDFSNQPQHF. The V and J genes are TRBV5-3 and TRBJ1-5, with D unclear. TRBV5-3 is flagged as an ORF with uncertain function. Trimming stripped 1 base from V and 0 bases from J, with 11 bases between. CDR3 length: 16 residues.

This CDR3 reads CASSSGLAGGWYEQYF. The CDR3 coding sequence is TGTGCCAGCAGCTCGGGACTAGCGGGGGGCTGGTACGAGCAGTACTTC. J is TRBJ2-7 and V is TRBV7-9, with TRBD2 matching over 15 bases. CDR1 and CDR2 (germline): SEHNR, FQNEAQ (reference sequence). V dropped 4 bases and J dropped 4; count of bases not matched to a gene: 5. The CDR3 is made up of 16 amino acids.

The rearrangement uses TRBV30 and TRBJ1-4; D remains unclear. Germline CDR1 GTSNPN, CDR2 SVGIG (reference sequence). Trimming removed 5 bases at V and 6 bases at J, with 13 bases between. This CDR3 region has 13 residues. The CDR3 sequence: CAWSPSLDEKLFF. The CDR3 DNA follows: TGTGCCTGGTCCCCGTCGCTAGATGAAAAACTGTTTTTT.

This chain connects TRBV7-2 to TRBJ2-3; 9 bases are a match to TRBD1. CDR3 length: 16 residues. Germline CDR1 and CDR2: SGHTA and FQGNSA. The J segment lost 2 bases and the V segment lost 1 base, leaving 4 bases of the junction unmatched. The chain's CDR3 is CASSLGDRVNTDTQYF. CDR3 nucleotide sequence: TGTGCCAGCAGCTTAGGGGACAGGGTTAACACAGATACGCAGTATTTT.

The chain recombines TRBV15 with TRBJ1-3; a weak D match, TRBD1 (6 bases). V gave up 5 bases and J gave up 3 bases, with 17 bases separating them. Germline loops: CDR1 LNHNV, CDR2 YYDKDF (reference sequence). This CDR3 is built from 16 residues. The CDR3 region has the DNA TGTGCCACCAGCGGGAACAGGGTCCTAAGTGGAAACACCATATATTTT. Protein sequence: CATSGNRVLSGNTIYF.

The chain couples TRBV5-1 to TRBJ1-4; D is uncertain. V gave up 0 bases and J gave up 7 bases, with 13 bases separating them. The CDR3 consists of 15 residues. CDR1 and CDR2 from the germline V gene are SGHRS and YFSETQ. The CDR3 DNA sequence: TGCGCCAGCAGCTTGGAAAGGGCGCGGGGTGAAAAACTGTTTTTT. This sequence encodes CASSLERARGEKLFF.

The rearrangement links TRBV5-1 to TRBJ2-3; tentatively, D is TRBD1 (6 bases). Germline V gene data show CDR1 as SGHRS and CDR2 as YFSETQ. V lost 1 base to trimming and J lost 4 bases, with 7 bases between them. This CDR3 spans 13 amino acids. Here the CDR3 DNA reads TGCGCCAGCAGCTTGAGACAGGCAGATACGCAGTATTTT. This translates into CASSLRQADTQYF.

The genes are TRBV5-6 and TRBJ2-7; TRBD1 agrees at 7 bases. Germline V gene data show CDR1 as SGHDT and CDR2 as YYEEEE. The V and J ends lost 5 bases and 4 bases, in that order; junction bases with no gene match: 6. The CDR3 is 13 amino acids. For the CDR3, the DNA is TGTGCCAGCAGGTCTCGGGGACAGTACGAGCAGTACTTC. Translated, it gives CASRSRGQYEQYF. Together with reference TRBV5-6 and TRBJ2-7, the CDR3 gives the full variable domain: DAGVTQSPTHLIKTRGQQVTLRCSPKSGHDTVSWYQQALGQGPQFIFQYYEEEERQRGNFPDRFSGHQFPNYSSELNVNALLLGDSALYLCASRSRGQYEQYFGPGTRLTVT.

This clone was detected once. This chain connects TRBV5-4 to TRBJ2-1; perhaps TRBD2 as D (6 bases). The V gene's germline CDR1 is SGHNT and CDR2 YYREEE (reference sequence). V lost 3 bases and J 0 bases, leaving 13 bases between the germline ends. The CDR3 runs to 16 residues. CDR3 loop: CASSSAMGGSYNEQFF. CDR3 nucleotides: TGTGCCAGCAGCTCGGCGATGGGGGGCTCCTACAATGAGCAGTTCTTC.

The rearrangement links TRBV19 to TRBJ1-2, with 7 bases identical to TRBD1. The J segment lost 2 bases and the V segment lost 7 bases, leaving 10 bases of the junction unmatched. Germline CDR1 reads LNHDA; CDR2 reads SQIVND (reference sequence). This CDR3 region has 15 residues. This CDR3 is CASTNTRTGNYGYTF. For the CDR3, the DNA is TGTGCCAGTACCAACACTCGGACAGGAAACTATGGCTACACCTTC.

The chain links TRBV7-2 to TRBJ2-1; D might be TRBD2 (5 bases). The CDR3 has 16 residues. Germline V gene sequence: CDR1 SGHTA, CDR2 FQGNSA. The ends were cut back, 5 bases at V and 5 bases at J, with 19 bases in the middle. The CDR3 sequence is CASSQTGRGIDNEQFF. CDR3 DNA sequence: TGTGCCAGCAGCCAAACGGGCCGGGGAATAGACAATGAGCAGTTCTTC.

The CDR3 nucleotides are TGTGCCAGCAGTATGCAGGGGGCGGGGGAGACCCAGTACTTC. It specifies CASSMQGAGETQYF. V usage is TRBV2 and J usage is TRBJ2-5, with 8 positions matching TRBD1. V dropped 5 bases and J dropped 5; count of bases not matched to a gene: 7. The CDR3 consists of 14 residues. Germline CDR1 and CDR2: SNHLY and FYNNEI.

J is TRBJ1-1 and V is TRBV28; D may be TRBD1 (6 bases). V was shortened by 8 bases and J by 2 bases, with 9 bases between the two germline ends. There are 12 residues in the CDR3. Germline-derived CDR1 and CDR2 are MDHEN and SYDVKM. CDR3 amino acids: CASRDTNTEAFF. DNA for the CDR3: TGTGCCAGCCGGGACACAAACACTGAAGCTTTCTTT.

This sequence joins TRBV7-8 and TRBJ2-6, with TRBD1 as a possible D gene (6 bases). The V end was cut by 5 bases, the J end by 2 bases, with 19 bases between. The CDR3 runs to 18 residues. The V gene's germline CDR1 is SGHVS and CDR2 FQNEAQ. As DNA, the CDR3 is TGTGCCAGCAGCCGGGACGGGGTAGGGGGTACTGGGGCCAACGTCCTGACTTTC. Translated: CASSRDGVGGTGANVLTF.